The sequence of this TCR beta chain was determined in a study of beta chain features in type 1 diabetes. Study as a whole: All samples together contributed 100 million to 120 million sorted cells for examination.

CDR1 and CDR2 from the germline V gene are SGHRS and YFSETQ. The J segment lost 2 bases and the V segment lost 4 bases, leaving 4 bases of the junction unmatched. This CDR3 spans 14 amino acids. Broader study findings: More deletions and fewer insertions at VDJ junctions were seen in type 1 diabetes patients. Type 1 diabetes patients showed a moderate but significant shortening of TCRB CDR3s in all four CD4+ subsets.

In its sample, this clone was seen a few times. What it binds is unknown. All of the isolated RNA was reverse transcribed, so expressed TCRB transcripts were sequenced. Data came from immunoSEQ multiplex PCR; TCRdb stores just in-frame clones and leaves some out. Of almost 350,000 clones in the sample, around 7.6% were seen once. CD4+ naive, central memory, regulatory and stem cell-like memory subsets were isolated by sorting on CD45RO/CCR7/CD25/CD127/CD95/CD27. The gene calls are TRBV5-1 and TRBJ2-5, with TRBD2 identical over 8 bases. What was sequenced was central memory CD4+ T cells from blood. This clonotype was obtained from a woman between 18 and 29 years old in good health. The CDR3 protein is CASSNSGKQETQYF. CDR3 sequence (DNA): TGCGCCAGCAGCAATAGCGGGAAACAAGAGACCCAGTACTTC.